One and the same sample provided the 3 T cell receptor beta chains below, sequenced in a study of blood T cell repertoires in COVID-19. Measured with immunoSEQ multiplex PCR; TCRdb has only the in-frame clones, and not every one. The table has tens of thousands of clones, less than 95% seen once. The sample consisted of peripheral blood. These receptors were taken from a man in his 70s with acute or convalescent COVID-19.

The chain has TRBV9 and TRBJ2-7; 11 bases map to TRBD1. Unmatched junction bases numbered 6, after V lost 4 bases and J lost 6 bases. CDR1 SGDLS and CDR2 YYNGEE come from the germline V gene. This CDR3 region has 14 residues. The CDR3 region is CASSKGQGVFEQYF. The DNA of the CDR3 is TGTGCCAGCAGCAAGGGACAGGGGGTCTTCGAGCAGTACTTC.

The chain employs TRBV3-1 (or the pseudogene TRBV3-2) and TRBJ1-5; D gene ambiguous. This CDR3 has 16 amino acids. Per the germline V gene, CDR1 is LGHDT and CDR2 is YNNKEL (reference sequence). Trimming cost V 0 bases and J 0 bases, with 9 bases left between them. The CDR3 is CASSQDRSGSNQPQHF. The CDR3 DNA sequence: TGTGCCAGCAGCCAAGATCGTAGCGGTAGCAATCAGCCCCAGCATTTT.

The V and J genes are TRBV12-3 or TRBV12-4 and TRBJ2-4; 8 bases are a match to TRBD1. The CDR3 is 13 amino acids. V lost 10 bases, J lost 5 bases, and 7 bases stayed unmatched. The CDR3 DNA reads TGTGCCACTGGAGACAGGGGCCAAAACATTCAGTACTTC. Residues: CATGDRGQNIQYF.